Below, one TCR beta chain is given with its context. What it binds is not known. Compared with germline, one end of the junction differs, possibly owing to a read error. This CDR3 has 14 residues. The V gene's germline CDR1 is WSHSY and CDR2 SAAADI. A modified ARM-PCR protocol with three rounds of nested PCR amplified TCRbeta. TCRdb re-analysed the multiplex PCR reads in MiXCR, keeping a single row per CDR3 protein. Among 90,000 to 130,000 distinct CDR3 sequences, approximately 87% were seen once, and the ten largest hold roughly 20%. RNA was extracted from bulk tissue without any cell sorting. Newly diagnosed lung cancer patients had thoracic surgery in China, August–November 2014, without prior chemotherapy. The data originate from a study of tumor and adjacent non-tumor tissue in lung cancer. General study results and limits: Significantly higher TCR diversity was found in tumor than normal lung.

The rearrangement joins TRBV10-2 to TRBJ1-2, with D maybe TRBD1 (5 bases). Sequenced sample: lung tumor tissue. This receptor was identified in a man in his sixties or seventies with non-small cell lung cancer. The CDR3, as DNA: TGCGCCAGCAATGAGTCAAGGGGATCGGTCGGCTGCACCTTC. As protein: CASNESRGSVGCTF.